This T cell receptor beta chain stems from a study of blood T cell repertoires in COVID-19. Study as a whole: T cells, B-cell-depleted T cells, or PBMCs provided the cDNA or gDNA that served as material.

This clone was seen a single time. Germline V lookup: CDR1 SGHDN, CDR2 FVKESK. The V gene end was trimmed by 6 bases and the J gene end by 7 bases; junction bases not matched to a gene: 11. The CDR3 is made up of 15 amino acids. Methods used by the authors: Scientists estimated how many nucleated cells there were by amplifying reference gene primers. Assay used: immunoSEQ multiplex PCR; TCRdb lists only in-frame clones, some missing. V, J and clone size were drawn from that table, and D and trimming were deduced from the DNA. Of fewer than 200,000 clones listed, 70% to 90% are singletons. The chain recombines TRBV14 with TRBJ2-7, with 11 bases fitting TRBD1. The TCR sequence derives from a man aged 55 to 70 who had recovered from COVID-19. The material sequenced was peripheral blood. This CDR3 is CASRNSGTGGKEQYF. CDR3 bases: TGTGCCAGCAGAAATTCCGGGACAGGGGGTAAAGAGCAGTACTTC.